Shown below are 23 T cell receptor beta chains from a single sample sequenced in a study of beta chain features in type 1 diabetes. Reverse transcription of all isolated RNA meant that expressed TCRB transcripts were sequenced. Assay used: immunoSEQ multiplex PCR; TCRdb lists only in-frame clones, some missing. The table shows 200,000 to 250,000 clones, with approximately 14% occurring only once. Overall study results and limits: Significant though moderate, a shortening of TCRB CDR3s appeared in all four CD4+ subsets of Type 1 diabetes patients.

These receptors' antigens are unknown. The sequencing input was naive CD4+ T cells from blood. These receptors were collected from a man in his thirties or forties with type 1 diabetes.

V is TRBV29-1 and J is TRBJ2-1; 7 nucleotides agree with TRBD1. CDR1 SQVTM and CDR2 ANQGSEA come from the germline V gene. The V segment lost 5 bases and the J segment 2 bases; nucleotides outside the gene matches: 6. The CDR3 length is 14 residues. CDR3 sequence: CSVPDRSAYNEQFF. The CDR3 region has the DNA TGCAGCGTTCCGGACAGGAGCGCCTACAATGAGCAGTTCTTC.

The chain employs TRBV10-3 and TRBJ1-1; 7 nucleotides match TRBD1. The V and J ends lost 4 bases and 0 bases, in that order; junction bases with no gene match: 2. CDR1 and CDR2 (germline): ENHRY, SYGVKD. The CDR3 runs to 14 residues. CDR3 protein: CAISVTGVNTEAFF. The CDR3 region has the DNA TGTGCCATCAGTGTCACAGGGGTGAACACTGAAGCTTTCTTT.

CDR3 nucleotide sequence: TGTGCCAGCAGCCCGACTAGCGGGGGGTACAATGAGCAGTTCTTC. It codes for CASSPTSGGYNEQFF. The J gene is TRBJ2-1, the V gene TRBV5-4; TRBD2 matches 13 bases. The CDR3 extends over 15 amino acids. Germline CDR1 and CDR2: SGHNT and YYREEE (reference sequence). After removal of 4 bases from V and 4 bases from J, the junction contained 2 bases not matched to a gene.

The gene calls are TRBV5-1 and TRBJ2-7; the D gene is possibly TRBD1 (6 bases). This CDR3 spans 14 amino acids. V was pared by 10 bases and J by 0 bases, with 17 bases between. CDR1 SGHRS and CDR2 YFSETQ come from the germline V gene. DNA of the CDR3: TGCGCCTCTCGACAGGAGGCAAGCTCCTACGAGCAGTACTTC. Translation gives CASRQEASSYEQYF.

This clone was seen more than once but under ten times. This chain joins TRBV29-1 and TRBJ2-5; 15 bases map to TRBD2. The end of the DNA is better explained by TRBJ2-7, so the J call may be wrong. The CDR3 is made up of 15 amino acids. CDR1 and CDR2 from the germline V gene are SQVTM and ANQGSEA. This CDR3 reads CSVGTSGRIPYEQYF. The CDR3 region has the DNA TGCAGCGTGGGGACTAGCGGGAGGATACCCTACGAGCAGTACTTC.

CDR3 DNA: TGTGCCAGCAGCGCGGGACAGGGGCGCGGGGCCAACGTCCTGACTTTC. Protein sequence: CASSAGQGRGANVLTF. V is TRBV11-2 and J is TRBJ2-6; 10 nucleotides line up with TRBD1. V was pared by 5 bases and J by 4 bases, with 5 bases of the junction left unmatched. CDR3 length equals 16 residues. Looked up from germline, CDR1 is SGHAT and CDR2 is FQNNGV. The whole variable domain, remainder taken from reference TRBV11-2 and TRBJ2-6, is EAGVAQSPRYKIIEKRQSVAFWCNPISGHATLYWYQQILGQGPKLLIQFQNNGVVDDSQLPKDRFSAERLKGVDSTLKIQPAKLEDSAVYLCASSAGQGRGANVLTFGAGSRLTVL.

This clone was picked up a small number of times. The chain employs TRBV7-2 and TRBJ1-2; 8 nucleotides match TRBD1. Germline trimming cut 6 bases from V and 4 bases from J; bases unmatched to any gene: 10. Germline V gene lookup returns CDR1 SGHTA and CDR2 FQGNSA. The CDR3 totals 15 residues. Here the CDR3 reads CASRRQGQEGYGYTF. The CDR3 DNA is TGTGCCAGCAGGCGACAGGGGCAGGAGGGCTATGGCTACACCTTC.

As regards this clone: The junction differs from germline at one of its ends, possibly a read error. The V gene is TRBV11-1, the J gene TRBJ2-3, with 12 nucleotides matching TRBD2. CDR1 and CDR2 (germline): SGHAT, FQDESV (reference sequence). The CDR3 is 15 residues long. CDR3 sequence: CASSLAGGATDTQYF. The CDR3 nucleotides are TGTGCCAGCAGCCTAGCGGGAGGGGCCACAGATACGCAGTATTTT.

CDR3 sequence (DNA): TGTGCCAGCAGGAACCCGGGGAGGGTTGGTGGCTACACCTTC. Protein sequence: CASRNPGRVGGYTF. The chain joins TRBV5-4 to TRBJ1-2; D gene ambiguous. The germline V gene encodes CDR1 SGHNT and CDR2 YYREEE (reference sequence). This CDR3 region has 14 residues. V lost 5 bases to trimming and J lost 7 bases, with 18 bases between them. Full variable domain (outside the CDR3, taken from reference TRBV5-4 and TRBJ1-2): ETGVTQSPTHLIKTRGQQVTLRCSSQSGHNTVSWYQQALGQGPQFIFQYYREEENGRGNFPPRFSGLQFPNYSSELNVNALELDDSALYLCASRNPGRVGGYTFGSGTRLTVV.

Ten or more counts support this clone. The chain uses TRBV7-9 and TRBJ2-1, with 14 bases matching TRBD2. The J segment lost 14 bases and the V segment lost 5 bases, leaving 8 bases of the junction unmatched. In germline, CDR1 is SEHNR, CDR2 FQNEAQ (reference sequence). The CDR3 spans 14 residues. The CDR3 protein is CASSLQTSGREEFF. As DNA, the CDR3 is TGTGCCAGCAGCCTCCAGACTAGCGGGAGGGAGGAGTTCTTC.

In this sample, this clone turned up a few times. The genes are TRBV29-1 and TRBJ1-2; D gene ambiguous. Trimming removed 1 base from V and 5 bases from J, with 14 bases in between. The germline V gene encodes CDR1 SQVTM and CDR2 ANQGSEA. The CDR3 is 14 amino acids. Here the CDR3 DNA reads TGCAGCGTTGAAGTAGCGGGATCGAGATATGGCTACACCTTC. Translating gives CSVEVAGSRYGYTF. The whole variable domain, filled in from reference TRBV29-1 and TRBJ1-2, reads SAVISQKPSRDICQRGTSLTIQCQVDSQVTMMFWYRQQPGQSLTLIATANQGSEATYESGFVIDKFPISRPNLTFSTLTVSNMSPEDSSIYLCSVEVAGSRYGYTFGSGTRLTVV.

The chain links TRBV5-6 to TRBJ2-2, with D perhaps TRBD1 (6 bases). The CDR3 runs to 17 residues. Trimming shortened V by 1 base and J by 0 bases, and 13 bases separated the two germline ends. Germline V CDR1 and CDR2: SGHDT, YYEEEE. CDR3: CASSLLVDSANTGELFF. In DNA form, the CDR3 reads TGTGCCAGCAGCTTGTTGGTGGACAGCGCGAACACCGGGGAGCTGTTTTTT.

CDR3 DNA sequence: TGCGCCAGCAGCTCTGGACAGGGGGCGGGGACTGAAGCTTTCTTT. Amino acids: CASSSGQGAGTEAFF. The chain combines TRBV5-1 with TRBJ1-1; 11 bases align to TRBD1. The germline V gene encodes CDR1 SGHRS and CDR2 YFSETQ. V shed 3 bases, J shed 5 bases, and the junction held 6 bases outside the gene matches. The CDR3 is 15 amino acids.

This clone was picked up a small number of times. V gene TRBV30 combines with J gene TRBJ1-4; D uncertain. CDR1 is GTSNPN and CDR2 is SVGIG in the germline V gene (reference sequence). Trimming stripped 5 bases from V and 3 bases from J, with 10 bases between. The CDR3 runs 13 residues. The CDR3 nucleotides are TGTGCCTGGTCTTGGCCCCCTAATGAAAAACTGTTTTTT. Its translation: CAWSWPPNEKLFF.

This clone was counted only a few times. CDR3 loop: CASSVEGQGDYPQHF. CDR3 in DNA: TGTGCCAGCAGCGTAGAAGGACAGGGTGATTATCCCCAGCATTTT. The V and J genes are TRBV9 and TRBJ1-5; 8 bases match TRBD1. V lost 0 bases, J lost 10 bases, and 9 bases stayed unmatched. The V gene's germline CDR1 is SGDLS and CDR2 YYNGEE. This CDR3 has 15 residues.

This rearrangement joins TRBV9 to TRBJ1-2, with D possibly matching TRBD1 (5 bases). V lost 5 bases and J lost 5, with 13 bases in between. Germline lookup yields CDR1 SGDLS and CDR2 YYNGEE. The CDR3 runs 13 residues. The CDR3 bases are TGTGCCAGCAGGATGGAGGGGCCTTATGGCTACACCTTC. Translating gives CASRMEGPYGYTF.

This chain links TRBV5-4 with TRBJ2-7; the D gene is possibly TRBD1 (6 bases). CDR1 is SGHNT and CDR2 is YYREEE in the germline V gene (reference sequence). This CDR3 region has 14 residues. Trimming took off 4 bases at V and 0 bases at J, with 11 bases between the two ends. The CDR3 region has the DNA TGTGCCAGCAGCAACCAGGGGAGCTCCTACGAGCAGTACTTC. This gives the protein CASSNQGSSYEQYF.

This clone was detected a few times. The gene calls are TRBV30 and TRBJ2-7, with TRBD1 matching 9 bases. The CDR3 sequence is 13 residues long. The germline V gene encodes CDR1 GTSNPN and CDR2 SVGIG (reference sequence). The V gene end was trimmed by 3 bases and the J gene end by 5 bases; junction bases not matched to a gene: 5. Written as DNA, the CDR3 is TGTGCCTGGAGCGGACAGGGGATAGACGAGCAGTACTTC. It encodes CAWSGQGIDEQYF.

The chain carries TRBV15 and TRBJ2-1; 7 nucleotides agree with TRBD2. Trimming took 4 bases from V and 3 from J; bases not matched to a gene: 3. CDR3 length: 14 amino acids. Looked up from germline, CDR1 is LNHNV and CDR2 is YYDKDF (reference sequence). The CDR3 region has the DNA TGTGCCACCAGCAATGGACTAGTCTACAATGAGCAGTTCTTC. Translated: CATSNGLVYNEQFF. The entire variable domain, with the rest obtained from reference TRBV15 and TRBJ2-1, is as follows: DAMVIQNPRYQVTQFGKPVTLSCSQTLNHNVMYWYQQKSSQAPKLLFHYYDKDFNNEADTPDNFQSRRPNTSFCFLDIRSPGLGDTAMYLCATSNGLVYNEQFFGPGTRLTVL.

This clone was seen only a few times. The V gene is TRBV11-2, the J gene TRBJ2-7; no firm D call. With 3 bases removed from V and 0 bases from J, the gap between germline ends came to 6 bases. The CDR3 has 13 amino acids. Per germline, CDR1 SGHAT and CDR2 FQNNGV. CDR3 protein: CASSFGPSYEQYF. CDR3 in DNA: TGTGCCAGCAGCTTCGGTCCCTCCTACGAGCAGTACTTC.

The chain carries TRBV7-9 and TRBJ1-1, with TRBD1 matching 8 bases. The V gene's germline CDR1 is SEHNR and CDR2 FQNEAQ (reference sequence). The CDR3 is made up of 13 amino acids. The J segment lost 8 bases and the V segment lost 4 bases, leaving 6 bases of the junction unmatched. CDR3 region: CASSSDRVAEAFF. The CDR3 DNA reads as TGTGCCAGCAGCTCGGACAGGGTGGCCGAAGCTTTCTTT.

The sample holds a few counts of this clone. This chain links TRBV10-3 with TRBJ2-2, with 8 bases lining up with TRBD2. This CDR3 region has 15 residues. The trim removed 8 bases at V and 6 bases at J, leaving 11 bases unmatched. Germline V CDR1 and CDR2: ENHRY, SYGVKD. The CDR3 region has the DNA TGTGCCATCGCAGAGCGGGGGAGTTCGCCCGGGGAGCTGTTTTTT. As protein: CAIAERGSSPGELFF.

This clone was picked up a small number of times. The V gene is TRBV7-7, the J gene TRBJ2-5; D is uncertain. The CDR3 spans 13 residues. Trimming shortened V by 2 bases and J by 5 bases, and 9 bases separated the two germline ends. Per germline, CDR1 SSHAT and CDR2 FNYEAQ (reference sequence). Written as DNA, the CDR3 is TGTGCCAGCAGCTTACGAGCTCGGGAGACCCAGTACTTC. Protein: CASSLRARETQYF.